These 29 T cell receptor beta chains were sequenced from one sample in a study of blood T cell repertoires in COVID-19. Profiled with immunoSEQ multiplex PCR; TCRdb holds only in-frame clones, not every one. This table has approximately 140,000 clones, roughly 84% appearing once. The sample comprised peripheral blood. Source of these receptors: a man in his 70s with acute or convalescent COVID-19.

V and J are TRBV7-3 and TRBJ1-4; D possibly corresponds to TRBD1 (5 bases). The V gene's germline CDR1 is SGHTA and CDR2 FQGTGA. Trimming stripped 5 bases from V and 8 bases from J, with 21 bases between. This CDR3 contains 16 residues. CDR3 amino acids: CASSRMTAPTREKLFF. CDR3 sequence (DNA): TGTGCCAGCAGCCGGATGACAGCGCCGACCCGAGAAAAACTGTTTTTT. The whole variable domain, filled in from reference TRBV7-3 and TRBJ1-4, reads GAGVSQTPSNKVTEKGKYVELRCDPISGHTALYWYRQSLGQGPEFLIYFQGTGAADDSGLPNDRFFAVRPEGSVSTLKIQRTERGDSAVYLCASSRMTAPTREKLFFGSGTQLSVL.

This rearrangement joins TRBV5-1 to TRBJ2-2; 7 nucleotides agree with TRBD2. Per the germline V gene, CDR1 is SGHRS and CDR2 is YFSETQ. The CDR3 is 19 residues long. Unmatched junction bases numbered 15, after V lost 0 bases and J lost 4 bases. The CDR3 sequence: CASSLVGRLAKAGTGELFF. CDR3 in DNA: TGCGCCAGCAGCTTGGTCGGTCGACTAGCTAAGGCGGGCACCGGGGAGCTGTTTTTT.

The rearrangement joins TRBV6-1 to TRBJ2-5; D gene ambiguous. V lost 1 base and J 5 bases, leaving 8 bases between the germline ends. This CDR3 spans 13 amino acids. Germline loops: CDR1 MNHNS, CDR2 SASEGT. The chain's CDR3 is CASSEVWLETQYF. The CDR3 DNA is TGTGCCAGCAGTGAAGTGTGGCTGGAGACCCAGTACTTC.

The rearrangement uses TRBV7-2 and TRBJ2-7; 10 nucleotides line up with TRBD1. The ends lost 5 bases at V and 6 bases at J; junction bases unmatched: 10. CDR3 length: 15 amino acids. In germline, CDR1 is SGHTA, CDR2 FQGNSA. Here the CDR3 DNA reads TGTGCCAGCAGCCCCACCGGGACAGGGGCCCTCGAGCAGTACTTC. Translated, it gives CASSPTGTGALEQYF.

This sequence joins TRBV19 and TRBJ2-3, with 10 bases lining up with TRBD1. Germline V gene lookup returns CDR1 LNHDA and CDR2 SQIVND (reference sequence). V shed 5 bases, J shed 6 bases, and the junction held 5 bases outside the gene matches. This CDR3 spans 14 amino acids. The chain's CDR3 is CASSGTGVIDTQYF. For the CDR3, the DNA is TGTGCCAGTAGTGGGACAGGGGTTATTGATACGCAGTATTTT. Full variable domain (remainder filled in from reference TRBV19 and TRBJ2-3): DGGITQSPKYLFRKEGQNVTLSCEQNLNHDAMYWYRQDPGQGLRLIYYSQIVNDFQKGDIAEGYSVSREKKESFPLTVTSAQKNPTAFYLCASSGTGVIDTQYFGPGTRLTVL.

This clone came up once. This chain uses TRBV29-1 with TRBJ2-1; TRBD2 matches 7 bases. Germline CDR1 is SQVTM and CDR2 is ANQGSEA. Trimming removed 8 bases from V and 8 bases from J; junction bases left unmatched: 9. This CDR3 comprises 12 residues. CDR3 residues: CSSARERYEQFF. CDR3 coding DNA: TGCAGCTCTGCGCGGGAGAGGTATGAGCAGTTCTTC.

Here the CDR3 reads CASSLGAGANTEAFF. CDR3 coding DNA: TGTGCCAGCAGCTTGGGTGCGGGGGCGAACACTGAAGCTTTCTTT. The chain combines TRBV5-5 with TRBJ1-1; TRBD1 is a possible D gene (6 bases). V lost 0 bases and J lost 1, with 10 bases in between. Germline V gene data show CDR1 as SGHKS and CDR2 as YYEKEE (reference sequence). This CDR3 region has 15 residues. The full variable domain, its missing parts supplied by reference TRBV5-5 and TRBJ1-1, is DAGVTQSPTHLIKTRGQQVTLRCSPISGHKSVSWYQQVLGQGPQFIFQYYEKEERGRGNFPDRFSARQFPNYSSELNVNALLLGDSALYLCASSLGAGANTEAFFGQGTRLTVV.

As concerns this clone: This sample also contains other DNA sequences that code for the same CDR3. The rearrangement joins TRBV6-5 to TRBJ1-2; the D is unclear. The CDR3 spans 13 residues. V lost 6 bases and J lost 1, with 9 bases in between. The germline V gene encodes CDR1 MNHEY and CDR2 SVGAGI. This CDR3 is CASRPAVNYGYTF. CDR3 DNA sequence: TGTGCCAGCAGACCGGCGGTTAACTATGGCTACACCTTC.

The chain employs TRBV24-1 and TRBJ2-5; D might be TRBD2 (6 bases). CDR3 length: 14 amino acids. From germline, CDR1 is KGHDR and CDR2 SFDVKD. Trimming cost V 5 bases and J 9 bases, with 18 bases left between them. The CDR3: CATSGPAGSGPQYF. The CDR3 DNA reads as TGTGCCACCAGTGGCCCGGCGGGATCGGGTCCCCAGTACTTC.

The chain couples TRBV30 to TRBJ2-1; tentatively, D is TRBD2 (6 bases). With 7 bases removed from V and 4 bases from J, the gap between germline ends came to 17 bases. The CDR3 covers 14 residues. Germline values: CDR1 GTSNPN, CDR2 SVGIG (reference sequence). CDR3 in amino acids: CASNLPSEYNEQFF. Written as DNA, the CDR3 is TGTGCCTCCAACCTCCCTAGCGAATACAATGAGCAGTTCTTC.

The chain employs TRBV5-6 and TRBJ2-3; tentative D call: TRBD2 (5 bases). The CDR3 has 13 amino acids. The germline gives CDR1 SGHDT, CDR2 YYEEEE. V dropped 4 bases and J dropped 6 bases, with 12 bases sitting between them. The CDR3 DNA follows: TGTGCCAGCAGCCCGCGCTCGGGGGATACGCAGTATTTT. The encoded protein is CASSPRSGDTQYF.

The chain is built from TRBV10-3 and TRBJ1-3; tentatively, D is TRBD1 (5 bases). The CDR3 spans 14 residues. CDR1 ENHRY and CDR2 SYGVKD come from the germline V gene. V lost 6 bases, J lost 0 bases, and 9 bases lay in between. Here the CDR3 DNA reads TGTGCCATCAGCTCAGGGTACTCTGGAAACACCATATATTTT. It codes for CAISSGYSGNTIYF.

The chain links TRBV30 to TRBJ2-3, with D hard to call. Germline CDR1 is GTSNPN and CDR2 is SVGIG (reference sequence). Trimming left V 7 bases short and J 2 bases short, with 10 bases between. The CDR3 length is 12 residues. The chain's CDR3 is CASDLPTDTQYF. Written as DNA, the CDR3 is TGTGCCTCCGACTTGCCCACAGATACGCAGTATTTT.

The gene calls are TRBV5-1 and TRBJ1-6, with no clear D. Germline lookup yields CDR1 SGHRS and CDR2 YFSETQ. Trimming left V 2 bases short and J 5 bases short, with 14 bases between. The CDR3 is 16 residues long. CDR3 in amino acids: CASSFGIGRDNSPLHF. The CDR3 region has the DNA TGCGCCAGCAGCTTTGGAATAGGCCGGGATAATTCACCCCTCCACTTT.

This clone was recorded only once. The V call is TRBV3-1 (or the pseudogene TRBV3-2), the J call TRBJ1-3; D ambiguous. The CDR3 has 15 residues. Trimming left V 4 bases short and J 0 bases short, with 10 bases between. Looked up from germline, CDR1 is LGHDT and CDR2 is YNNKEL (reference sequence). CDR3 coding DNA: TGTGCCAGCAGCCCTGACTCGAGCTCTGGAAACACCATATATTTT. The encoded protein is CASSPDSSSGNTIYF.

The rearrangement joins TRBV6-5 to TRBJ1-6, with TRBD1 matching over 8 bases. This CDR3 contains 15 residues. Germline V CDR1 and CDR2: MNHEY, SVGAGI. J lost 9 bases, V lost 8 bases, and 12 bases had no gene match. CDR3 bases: TGTGCCAGCTGGGGAAGACAGGGGAGAGGTTCACCCCTCCACTTT. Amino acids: CASWGRQGRGSPLHF.

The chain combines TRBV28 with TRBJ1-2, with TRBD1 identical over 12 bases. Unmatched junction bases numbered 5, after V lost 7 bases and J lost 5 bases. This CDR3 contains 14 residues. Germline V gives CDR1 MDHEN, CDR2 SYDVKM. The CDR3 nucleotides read TGTGCCAGCAACGAGGGACAGGGGGCGTATGGCTACACCTTC. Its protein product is CASNEGQGAYGYTF.

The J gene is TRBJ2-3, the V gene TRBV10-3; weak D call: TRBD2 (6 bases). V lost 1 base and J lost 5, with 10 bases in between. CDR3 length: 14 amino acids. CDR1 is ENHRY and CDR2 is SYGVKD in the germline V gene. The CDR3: CAISEWGDGDTQYF. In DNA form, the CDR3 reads TGTGCCATCAGTGAGTGGGGGGATGGAGATACGCAGTATTTT.

This CDR3 reads CASSGLSTSGGVWTQYF. As DNA, the CDR3 is TGTGCCAGCAGTGGTTTATCGACTAGCGGGGGGGTTTGGACCCAGTACTTC. The chain employs TRBV2 and TRBJ2-5; 14 bases agree with TRBD2. The CDR3 extends over 17 amino acids. After removal of 4 bases from V and 7 bases from J, the junction contained 11 bases not matched to a gene. Germline V CDR1 and CDR2: SNHLY, FYNNEI.

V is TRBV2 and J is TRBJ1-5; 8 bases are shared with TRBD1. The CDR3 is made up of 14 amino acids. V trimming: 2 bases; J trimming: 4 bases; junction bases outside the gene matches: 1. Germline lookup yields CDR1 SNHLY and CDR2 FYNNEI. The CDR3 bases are TGTGCCAGCAGTGAAAACAGGGGGAATCAGCCCCAGCATTTT. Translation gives CASSENRGNQPQHF.

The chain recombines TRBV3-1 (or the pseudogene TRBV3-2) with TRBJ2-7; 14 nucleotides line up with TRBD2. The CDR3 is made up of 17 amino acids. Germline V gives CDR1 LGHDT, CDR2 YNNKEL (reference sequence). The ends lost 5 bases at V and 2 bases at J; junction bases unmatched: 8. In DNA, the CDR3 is TGTGCCAGCAGCATCCGGACTAGCGGGGGGCCTCCCTACGAGCAGTACTTC. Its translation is CASSIRTSGGPPYEQYF.

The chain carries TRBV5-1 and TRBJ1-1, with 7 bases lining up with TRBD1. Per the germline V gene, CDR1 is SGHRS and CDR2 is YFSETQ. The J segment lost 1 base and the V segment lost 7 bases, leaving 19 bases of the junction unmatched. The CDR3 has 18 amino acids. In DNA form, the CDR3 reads TGCGCCAGCTCCGTGGGGGTCCGGGACAGTGCGACGAACACTGAAGCTTTCTTT. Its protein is CASSVGVRDSATNTEAFF.

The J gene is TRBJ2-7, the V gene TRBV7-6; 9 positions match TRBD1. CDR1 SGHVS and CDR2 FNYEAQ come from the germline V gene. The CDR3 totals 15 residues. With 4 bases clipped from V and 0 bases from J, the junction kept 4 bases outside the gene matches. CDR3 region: CASSYGQGSSYEQYF. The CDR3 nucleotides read TGTGCCAGCAGCTACGGACAGGGGAGCTCCTACGAGCAGTACTTC.

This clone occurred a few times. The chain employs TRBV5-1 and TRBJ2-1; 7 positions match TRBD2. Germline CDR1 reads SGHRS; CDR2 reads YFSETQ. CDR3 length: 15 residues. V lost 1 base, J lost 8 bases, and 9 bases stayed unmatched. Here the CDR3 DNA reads TGCGCCAGCAGCTTGCAGAGCGGGGCGGGCGATGAGCAGTTCTTC. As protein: CASSLQSGAGDEQFF.

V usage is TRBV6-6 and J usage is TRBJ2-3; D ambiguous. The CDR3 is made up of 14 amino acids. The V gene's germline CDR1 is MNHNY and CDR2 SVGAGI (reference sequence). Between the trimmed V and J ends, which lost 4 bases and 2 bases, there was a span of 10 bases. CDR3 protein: CASSLTTYTDTQYF. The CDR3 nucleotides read TGTGCCAGCAGTTTAACGACTTACACAGATACGCAGTATTTT.

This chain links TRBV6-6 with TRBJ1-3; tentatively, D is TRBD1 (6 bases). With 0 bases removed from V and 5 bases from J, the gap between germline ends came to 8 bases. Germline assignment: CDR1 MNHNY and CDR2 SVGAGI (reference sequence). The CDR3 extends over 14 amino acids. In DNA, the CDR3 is TGTGCCAGCAGTTACTCGCAGGGGAGAAACACCATATATTTT. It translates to CASSYSQGRNTIYF.

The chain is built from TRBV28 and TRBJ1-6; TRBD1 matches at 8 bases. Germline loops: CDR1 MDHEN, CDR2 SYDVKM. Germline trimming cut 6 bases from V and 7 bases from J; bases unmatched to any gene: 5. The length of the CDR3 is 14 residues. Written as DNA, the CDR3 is TGTGCCAGCAGACAACAGGGGGGAAATTCACCCCTCCACTTT. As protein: CASRQQGGNSPLHF.

CDR3 protein: CASSPTHRGNTEAFF. CDR3 DNA sequence: TGTGCCAGTAGTCCGACCCACCGGGGGAACACTGAAGCTTTCTTT. The V and J genes are TRBV19 and TRBJ1-1, with unresolved D. V was trimmed by 5 bases and J by 1 base, leaving 14 bases between them. Germline CDR1 and CDR2: LNHDA and SQIVND (reference sequence). The length of the CDR3 is 15 residues.

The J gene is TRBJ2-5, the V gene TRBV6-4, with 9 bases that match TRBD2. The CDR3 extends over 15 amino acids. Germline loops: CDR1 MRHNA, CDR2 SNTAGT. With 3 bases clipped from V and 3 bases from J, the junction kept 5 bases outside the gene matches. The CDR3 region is CASSDCGGAEETQYF. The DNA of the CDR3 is TGTGCCAGCAGTGATTGCGGGGGGGCCGAAGAGACCCAGTACTTC.